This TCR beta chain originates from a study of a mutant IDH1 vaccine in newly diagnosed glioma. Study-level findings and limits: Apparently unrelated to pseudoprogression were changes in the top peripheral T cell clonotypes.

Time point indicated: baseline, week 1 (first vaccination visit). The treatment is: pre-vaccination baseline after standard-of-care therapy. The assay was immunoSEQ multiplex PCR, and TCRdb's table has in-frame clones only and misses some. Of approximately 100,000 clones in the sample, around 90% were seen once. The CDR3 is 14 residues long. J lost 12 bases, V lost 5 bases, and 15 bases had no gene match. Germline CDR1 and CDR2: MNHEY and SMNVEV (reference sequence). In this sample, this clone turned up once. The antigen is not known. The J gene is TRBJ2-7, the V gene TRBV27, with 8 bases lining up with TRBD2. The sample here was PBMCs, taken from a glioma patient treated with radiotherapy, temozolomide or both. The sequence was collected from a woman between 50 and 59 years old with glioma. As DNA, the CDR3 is TGTGCCAGCAGTCCCAGCGGGAGCCGCCTAAGGAGGTACTTC. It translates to CASSPSGSRLRRYF.